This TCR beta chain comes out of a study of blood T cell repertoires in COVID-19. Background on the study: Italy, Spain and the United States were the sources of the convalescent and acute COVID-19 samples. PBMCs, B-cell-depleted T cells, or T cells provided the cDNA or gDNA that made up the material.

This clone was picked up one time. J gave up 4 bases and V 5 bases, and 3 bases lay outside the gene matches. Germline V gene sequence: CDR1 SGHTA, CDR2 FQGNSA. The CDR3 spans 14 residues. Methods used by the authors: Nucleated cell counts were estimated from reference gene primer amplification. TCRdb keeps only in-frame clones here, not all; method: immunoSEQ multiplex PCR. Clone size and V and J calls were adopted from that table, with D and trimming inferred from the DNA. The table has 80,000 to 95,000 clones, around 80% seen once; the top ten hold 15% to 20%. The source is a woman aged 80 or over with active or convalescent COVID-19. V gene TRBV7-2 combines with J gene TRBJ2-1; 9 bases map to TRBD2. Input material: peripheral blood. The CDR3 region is CASSLTSGYNEQFF. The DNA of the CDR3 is TGTGCCAGCAGCCTGACTAGCGGATACAATGAGCAGTTCTTC.